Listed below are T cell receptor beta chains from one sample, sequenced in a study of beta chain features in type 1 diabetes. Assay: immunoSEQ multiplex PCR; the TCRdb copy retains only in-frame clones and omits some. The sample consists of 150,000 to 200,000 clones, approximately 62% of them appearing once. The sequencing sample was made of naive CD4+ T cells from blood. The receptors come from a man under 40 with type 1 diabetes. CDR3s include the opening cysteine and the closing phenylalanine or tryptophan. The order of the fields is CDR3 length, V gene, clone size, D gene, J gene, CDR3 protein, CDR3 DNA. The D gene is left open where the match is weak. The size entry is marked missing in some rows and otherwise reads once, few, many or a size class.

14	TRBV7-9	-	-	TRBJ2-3	CASSLVEGTDTQYF	TGTGCCAGCAGCTTAGTAGAGGGCACAGATACGCAGTATTTT
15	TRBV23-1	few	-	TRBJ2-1	CASRDRRTDDNEQFF	TGCGCCAGCAGAGACCGCAGAACCGACGACAATGAGCAGTTCTTC
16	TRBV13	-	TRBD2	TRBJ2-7	CASRTLGGQGYPEQYF	TGTGCCAGCAGGACACTGGGAGGGCAGGGATACCCCGAGCAGTACTTC
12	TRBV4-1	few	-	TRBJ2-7	CASSQERYEQYF	TGCGCCAGCAGCCAAGAACGATACGAGCAGTACTTC
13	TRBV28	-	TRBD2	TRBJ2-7	CASRNGGNYEQYF	TGTGCCAGCCGTAACGGGGGGAACTACGAGCAGTACTTC
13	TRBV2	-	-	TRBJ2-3	CASSLTATDTQYF	TGTGCCAGCAGTCTCACAGCCACAGATACGCAGTATTTT
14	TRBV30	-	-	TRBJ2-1	CAWTPGASYNEQFF	TGTGCCTGGACCCCAGGGGCTTCCTACAATGAGCAGTTCTTC
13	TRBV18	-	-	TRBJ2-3	CASSLTPADTQYF	TGTGCCAGCTCCCTCACACCGGCAGATACGCAGTATTTT
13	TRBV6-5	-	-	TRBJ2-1	CASSRTAGHEQFF	TGTGCCAGCAGCCGGACAGCGGGCCATGAGCAGTTCTTC
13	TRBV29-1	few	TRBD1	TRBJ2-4	CSVEGIQGNIQYF	TGCAGCGTTGAAGGGATACAGGGGAACATTCAGTACTTC
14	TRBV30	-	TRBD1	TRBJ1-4	CAWSVQGTNEKLFF	TGTGCCTGGAGTGTACAGGGGACTAATGAAAAACTGTTTTTT
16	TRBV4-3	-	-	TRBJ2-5	CASSQGHREAGETQYF	TGCGCCAGCAGCCAAGGACACAGGGAAGCGGGGGAGACCCAGTACTTC
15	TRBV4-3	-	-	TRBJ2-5	CASSQDARGDKTQYF	TGCGCCAGCAGCCAAGACGCCAGGGGGGACAAGACCCAGTACTTC
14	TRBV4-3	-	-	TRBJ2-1	CASSQSRGYNEQFF	TGCGCCAGCAGCCAGTCGAGGGGCTACAATGAGCAGTTCTTC
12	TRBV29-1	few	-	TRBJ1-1	CSVLRANTEAFF	TGCAGCGTTCTCAGGGCGAACACTGAAGCTTTCTTT
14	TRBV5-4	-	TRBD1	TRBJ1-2	CASSPTGTDHGYTF	TGTGCCAGCAGCCCGACAGGGACGGACCATGGCTACACCTTC
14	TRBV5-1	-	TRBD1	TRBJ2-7	CASSLAGQGYEQYF	TGCGCCAGCAGCTTGGCCGGACAGGGCTACGAGCAGTACTTC
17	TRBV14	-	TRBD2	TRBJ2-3	CASSQEVRGGSTDTQYF	TGTGCCAGCAGCCAAGAGGTTCGCGGGGGAAGCACAGATACGCAGTATTTT
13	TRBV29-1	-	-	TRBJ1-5	CSVQGMGNQPQHF	TGCAGCGTTCAGGGTATGGGCAATCAGCCCCAGCATTTT
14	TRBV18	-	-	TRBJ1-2	CASSPNSKDYGYTF	TGTGCCAGCTCACCAAACTCGAAGGACTATGGCTACACCTTC
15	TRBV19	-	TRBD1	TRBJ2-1	CASSSGQAHYNEQFF	TGTGCCAGTAGTAGCGGACAGGCTCACTACAATGAGCAGTTCTTC
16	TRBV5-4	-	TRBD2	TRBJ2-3	CASSLLAGGYTDTQYF	TGTGCCAGCAGCTTACTAGCGGGGGGGTACACAGATACGCAGTATTTT
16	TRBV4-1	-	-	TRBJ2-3	CASSQTAGTLTDTQYF	TGCGCCAGCAGCCAAACCGCCGGGACACTCACAGATACGCAGTATTTT
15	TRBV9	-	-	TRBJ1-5	CASSAQDSLNQPQHF	TGTGCCAGCAGCGCCCAGGACAGCCTAAATCAGCCCCAGCATTTT
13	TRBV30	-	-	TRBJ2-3	CAWSWGQEDTQYF	TGTGCCTGGAGTTGGGGGCAGGAAGATACGCAGTATTTT
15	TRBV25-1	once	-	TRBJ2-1	CASRRPASVGDEQFF	TGTGCCAGCAGGAGGCCGGCTAGCGTGGGGGATGAGCAGTTCTTC
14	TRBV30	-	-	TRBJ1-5	CAWSWAGGNQPQHF	TGTGCCTGGAGTTGGGCAGGGGGCAATCAGCCCCAGCATTTT
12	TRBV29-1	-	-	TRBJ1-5	CSVRQVGQPQHF	TGCAGCGTACGACAGGTTGGTCAGCCCCAGCATTTT
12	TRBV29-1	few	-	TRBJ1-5	CSAGTPNQPQHF	TGCAGCGCCGGGACACCTAATCAGCCCCAGCATTTT
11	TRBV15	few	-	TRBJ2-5	CATYTEETQYF	TGTGCCACCTACACCGAGGAGACCCAGTACTTC
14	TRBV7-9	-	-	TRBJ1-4	CASSFLGPNEKLFF	TGTGCCAGCAGCTTCCTCGGGCCTAATGAAAAACTGTTTTTT
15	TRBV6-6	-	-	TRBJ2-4	CASSYQDTRRDIQYF	TGTGCCAGCAGTTACCAGGACACTCGGAGGGACATTCAGTACTTC
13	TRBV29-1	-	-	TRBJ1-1	CSVTGHMNTEAFF	TGCAGCGTGACGGGACACATGAACACTGAAGCTTTCTTT
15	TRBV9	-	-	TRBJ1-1	CASSVDGRSNTEAFF	TGTGCCAGCAGCGTAGACGGACGATCAAACACTGAAGCTTTCTTT
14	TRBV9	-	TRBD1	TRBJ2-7	CASSFGQGLNEQYF	TGTGCCAGCAGCTTCGGACAGGGCCTGAACGAGCAGTACTTC
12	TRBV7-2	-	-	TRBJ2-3	CASSVSTDTQYF	TGTGCCAGCAGCGTCAGCACAGATACGCAGTATTTT
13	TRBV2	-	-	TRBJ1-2	CASKLLIADGYTF	TGTGCCAGCAAATTGCTGATCGCGGATGGCTACACCTTC
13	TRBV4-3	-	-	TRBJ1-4	CASSQDQGGVLFF	TGCGCCAGCAGCCAAGATCAGGGCGGTGTATTGTTTTTT
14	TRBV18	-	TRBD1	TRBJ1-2	CASSPTGQTYGYTF	TGTGCCAGCTCACCAACGGGACAGACCTATGGCTACACCTTC
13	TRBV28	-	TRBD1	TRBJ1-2	CASSYDRDYGYTF	TGTGCCAGCAGCTATGACAGGGATTATGGCTACACCTTC
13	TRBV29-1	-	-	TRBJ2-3	CSYPEGSTDTQYF	TGCAGCTACCCGGAGGGGAGCACAGATACGCAGTATTTT
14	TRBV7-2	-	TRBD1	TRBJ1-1	CASTFGQGETEAFF	TGTGCCAGCACCTTCGGACAGGGTGAGACTGAAGCTTTCTTT
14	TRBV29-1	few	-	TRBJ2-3	CSVEQGSSTDTQYF	TGCAGCGTTGAACAGGGTTCCAGCACAGATACGCAGTATTTT
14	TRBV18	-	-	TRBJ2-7	CASSPLGQSYEQYF	TGTGCCAGCTCACCACTCGGACAGTCCTACGAGCAGTACTTC
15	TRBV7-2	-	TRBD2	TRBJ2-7	CASSPRLAGVYEQYF	TGTGCCAGCAGTCCCCGGTTAGCGGGTGTCTACGAGCAGTACTTC
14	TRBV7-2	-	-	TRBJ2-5	CASSLLGLRETQYF	TGTGCCAGCAGCTTATTAGGGTTACGAGAGACCCAGTACTTC
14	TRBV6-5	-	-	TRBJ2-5	CASRPQGTGETQYF	TGTGCCAGCAGACCTCAGGGGACCGGGGAGACCCAGTACTTC
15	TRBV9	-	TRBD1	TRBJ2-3	CASSATGQRTDTQYF	TGTGCCAGCAGCGCCACGGGACAGCGCACAGATACGCAGTATTTT
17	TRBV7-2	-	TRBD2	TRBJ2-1	CASSLGLAGRNYNEQFF	TGTGCCAGCAGCCTAGGACTAGCGGGACGAAACTACAATGAGCAGTTCTTC
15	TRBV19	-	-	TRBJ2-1	CASSIEGQTYNEQFF	TGTGCCAGTAGTATAGAGGGTCAGACCTACAATGAGCAGTTCTTC
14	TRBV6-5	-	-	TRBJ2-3	CASSSNRGTDTQYF	TGTGCCAGCAGTTCCAACCGAGGCACAGATACGCAGTATTTT
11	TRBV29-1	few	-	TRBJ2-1	CSVGRFYEQFF	TGCAGCGTTGGCAGGTTTTATGAGCAGTTCTTC